This TCR beta chain came from a study of T cells in women clearing cervical HPV infection. Study-wide results and limits: Repertoire richness, not evenness, was significantly elevated in CIN3+ cases versus controls.

As to this clone: Its antigen is unidentified. The CDR3 extends 3 residues past the end of the read, so its final part is completed from the germline J gene.

CDR1 is KGHSH and CDR2 is LQKENI in the germline V gene. The CDR3 contains 13 residues. Method: immunoSEQ multiplex PCR; TCRdb's copy keeps in-frame clones and lacks some. The specimen's table records about 16,000 clones. Specimen: blood buffy coat. The sequence came from a woman aged 18 to 75 with a cervical HPV16 infection that either progressed to CIN3+ or cleared (not recorded which). The V gene is TRBV18, the J gene TRBJ2-4; maybe TRBD1 (7 bases). CDR3 DNA (partial): TGTGCCAGCTCACGACAGGGAGGTGAAGGT. Protein sequence: CASSRQGGEG. The full-length CDR3 reads as CASSRQGGEGQYF.